These 28 T cell receptor beta chains share one sample of origin, sequenced in a study of OX40 agonist ivuxolimab in advanced cancers. The assay was immunoSEQ multiplex PCR, and TCRdb's table has in-frame clones only and misses some. The repertoire holds about 20,000 clones, with about 86% as singletons. The sample here was CD4+ or CD8+ T cells sorted from blood, taken in a trial of the OX40 agonist ivuxolimab. Every receptor here comes from an adult with an advanced solid tumor such as melanoma, head and neck, liver or kidney cancer.

In its sample, this clone was seen once. One junction end does not reproduce the germline sequence, and a read error may be involved. The V and J genes are TRBV11-2 and TRBJ2-7; D possibly matches TRBD1 or TRBD2 (5 bases each). The germline gives CDR1 SGHAT, CDR2 FQNNGV. CDR3 size: 12 residues. For the CDR3, the DNA is TGTGCCAGCAGCCGGATGGGGGACGAACAGTACTTC. Residues: CASSRMGDEQYF.

The chain recombines TRBV30 with TRBJ2-4; 8 bases agree with TRBD2. The germline CDR1 and CDR2 sequences are GTSNPN and SVGIG (reference sequence). The V and J ends lost 8 bases and 4 bases, in that order; junction bases with no gene match: 13. CDR3 length: 15 residues. The CDR3 spells CATNLRGGHKNIQYF. CDR3 nucleotides: TGTGCCACCAACCTTCGGGGGGGACATAAAAACATTCAGTACTTC.

V usage is TRBV5-1 and J usage is TRBJ1-1; D is unresolved. Germline V gene sequence: CDR1 SGHRS, CDR2 YFSETQ. CDR3 length equals 13 residues. V lost 0 bases and J lost 0, with 3 bases in between. The CDR3 DNA reads as TGCGCCAGCAGCTTGGGGGTGAACACTGAAGCTTTCTTT. This encodes CASSLGVNTEAFF.

V is TRBV7-9 and J is TRBJ2-5; D is perhaps TRBD2 (6 bases). The CDR3 consists of 18 residues. Per germline, CDR1 SEHNR and CDR2 FQNEAQ (reference sequence). Trimming removed 3 bases at V and 7 bases at J, with 27 bases between. For the CDR3, the DNA is TGTGCCAGCAGCTTTGGAGTCGCCGGGCGGGGCCCCCCTGGGACCCAGTACTTC. This encodes CASSFGVAGRGPPGTQYF.

In this sample, this clone turned up a few times. The chain carries TRBV5-6 and TRBJ2-1; 10 bases align to TRBD1. The CDR3 covers 14 residues. The V segment lost 0 bases and the J segment 9 bases; nucleotides outside the gene matches: 3. CDR1 is SGHDT, CDR2 YYEEEE, per germline. The CDR3 is CASSLGQGAFEQFF. Here the CDR3 DNA reads TGTGCCAGCAGCTTGGGACAGGGGGCTTTTGAGCAGTTCTTC.

This chain links TRBV4-2 with TRBJ2-1; TRBD2 matches at 12 bases. The germline V gene encodes CDR1 LGHNA and CDR2 YNFKEQ. CDR3 length: 17 residues. Trimming removed 4 bases from V and 6 bases from J; junction bases left unmatched: 10. The CDR3 DNA reads TGTGCCAGCAGCCGCGAGCTAGCGGGAGGGCCGGGCAATGAGCAGTTCTTC. Protein: CASSRELAGGPGNEQFF.

This clone was found once. The chain is built from TRBV7-8 and TRBJ2-7; D perhaps matches TRBD1 (5 bases). The germline CDR1 and CDR2 sequences are SGHVS and FQNEAQ. V dropped 2 bases and J dropped 1 base, with 9 bases sitting between them. This CDR3 has 14 amino acids. The CDR3: CASSLIQASYEQYF. In DNA form, the CDR3 reads TGTGCCAGCAGCTTAATACAGGCGTCCTACGAGCAGTACTTC.

V usage is TRBV7-2 and J usage is TRBJ1-1; D not resolved. The length of the CDR3 is 12 residues. CDR1 is SGHTA and CDR2 is FQGNSA in the germline V gene. The V gene lost 2 bases and the J gene lost 7 bases, with 8 bases spanning the gap. The CDR3 bases are TGTGCCAGCAGCTTAATACGCGGTGAAGCTTTCTTT. Residues: CASSLIRGEAFF.

The chain joins TRBV6-5 to TRBJ1-5; TRBD1 matches at 7 bases. V lost 5 bases and J lost 4; bases outside the gene matches: 2. The CDR3 consists of 13 residues. Per germline, CDR1 MNHEY and CDR2 SVGAGI. CDR3: CASSNRGNQPQHF. In nucleotides, the CDR3 is TGTGCCAGCAGTAACAGGGGAAATCAGCCCCAGCATTTT.

This clone was detected a few times. The CDR3 spells CASSLRPGSKNTEAFF. The CDR3 DNA follows: TGTGCCAGCAGCTTGAGGCCGGGGTCCAAGAACACTGAAGCTTTCTTT. V is TRBV5-6 and J is TRBJ1-1; D uncertain. CDR1 is SGHDT, CDR2 YYEEEE, per germline. There are 16 residues in the CDR3. With 1 base removed from V and 1 base from J, the gap between germline ends came to 14 bases. Variable domain in full (rest from reference TRBV5-6 and TRBJ1-1): DAGVTQSPTHLIKTRGQQVTLRCSPKSGHDTVSWYQQALGQGPQFIFQYYEEEERQRGNFPDRFSGHQFPNYSSELNVNALLLGDSALYLCASSLRPGSKNTEAFFGQGTRLTVV.

The J gene is TRBJ1-4, the V gene TRBV4-3; no reliable D call. This CDR3 is built from 14 residues. CDR1 is LGHNA, CDR2 YSLEER, per germline. Trimming shortened V by 0 bases and J by 5 bases, and 7 bases separated the two germline ends. The CDR3 DNA sequence: TGCGCCAGCAGCCAAGATACCAGAAATGAAAAACTGTTTTTT. Protein: CASSQDTRNEKLFF.

This sequence joins TRBV9 and TRBJ2-2; the match to TRBD2 covers 8 bases. This CDR3 is built from 17 residues. The V segment lost 0 bases and the J segment 4 bases; nucleotides outside the gene matches: 8. CDR1 SGDLS and CDR2 YYNGEE come from the germline V gene. In DNA, the CDR3 is TGTGCCAGCAGCGTAGCCATAGCGGGGCGGGTCACCGGGGAGCTGTTTTTT. Residues: CASSVAIAGRVTGELFF.

The chain uses TRBV6-5 and TRBJ1-1, with 7 bases identical to TRBD1. Germline trimming cut 5 bases from V and 6 bases from J; bases unmatched to any gene: 6. There are 13 residues in the CDR3. CDR1 and CDR2 from the germline V gene are MNHEY and SVGAGI. The CDR3 reads CASSKQGRAEAFF. The CDR3 DNA sequence: TGTGCCAGCAGTAAACAGGGGAGGGCTGAAGCTTTCTTT.

This clone is a singleton in its sample. The chain carries TRBV11-3 and TRBJ2-1; D may be TRBD2 (6 bases). This CDR3 comprises 14 residues. The V end was cut by 0 bases, the J end by 5 bases, with 8 bases between. From germline, CDR1 is SGHNT and CDR2 YENEEA. CDR3 DNA: TGTGCCAGCAGCTTAGAACTAGCCGACAATGAGCAGTTCTTC. Its translation is CASSLELADNEQFF. Together with reference TRBV11-3 and TRBJ2-1, the CDR3 gives the full variable domain: EAGVVQSPRYKIIEKKQPVAFWCNPISGHNTLYWYLQNLGQGPELLIRYENEEAVDDSQLPKDRFSAERLKGVDSTLKIQPAELGDSAVYLCASSLELADNEQFFGPGTRLTVL.

This chain uses TRBV27 with TRBJ1-5; 8 nucleotides match TRBD1. Germline V CDR1 and CDR2: MNHEY, SMNVEV (reference sequence). Trimming removed 5 bases from V and 2 bases from J; junction bases left unmatched: 14. This CDR3 has 18 amino acids. CDR3 DNA sequence: TGTGCCAGCAGTCCTCACCTCGGACAGGGTGAGGGCAATCAGCCCCAGCATTTT. Translation gives CASSPHLGQGEGNQPQHF.

The V gene is TRBV4-1, the J gene TRBJ1-4; unclear D gene. The CDR3 runs 15 residues. Per the germline V gene, CDR1 is MGHRA and CDR2 is YSYEKL. Trimming stripped 2 bases from V and 0 bases from J, with 7 bases between. CDR3 coding DNA: TGCGCCAGCAGCCAAACAGATGCAACTAATGAAAAACTGTTTTTT. This translates into CASSQTDATNEKLFF.

The chain couples TRBV10-2 to TRBJ2-5; unclear D gene. V lost 6 bases and J 2 bases, leaving 7 bases between the germline ends. Germline V lookup: CDR1 WSHSY, CDR2 SAAADI. The CDR3 loop spans 12 amino acids. The CDR3 loop is CASSTAQETQYF. DNA of the CDR3: TGCGCCAGCAGCACGGCACAAGAGACCCAGTACTTC.

This chain connects TRBV7-2 to TRBJ1-1, with D perhaps TRBD1 (5 bases). V gave up 0 bases and J gave up 5 bases, with 7 bases separating them. The CDR3 runs 13 residues. Germline CDR1 SGHTA, CDR2 FQGNSA. CDR3 residues: CASSLAGETEAFF. CDR3 coding DNA: TGTGCCAGCAGCTTAGCAGGGGAGACTGAAGCTTTCTTT.

This chain connects TRBV6-6 to TRBJ2-7, with TRBD1 identical over 8 bases. After removal of 4 bases from V and 3 bases from J, the junction contained 11 bases not matched to a gene. CDR1 is MNHNY and CDR2 is SVGAGI in the germline V gene (reference sequence). The CDR3 is 16 residues long. Here the CDR3 DNA reads TGTGCCAGCAGTTCCCCTACGACAGGGGTCAGCTACGAGCAGTACTTC. As protein: CASSSPTTGVSYEQYF.

V and J are TRBV18 and TRBJ1-2, with 10 bases aligning to TRBD1. The CDR3 is 18 residues long. CDR1 and CDR2 from the germline V gene are KGHSH and LQKENI. With V trimmed by 5 bases and J by 0 bases, 12 bases remained unmatched. This CDR3 reads CASSVGTGAQLTNYGYTF. The CDR3 region has the DNA TGTGCCAGCTCAGTGGGGACAGGGGCGCAACTGACTAACTATGGCTACACCTTC. The entire variable domain, with the rest obtained from reference TRBV18 and TRBJ1-2, is as follows: NAGVMQNPRHLVRRRGQEARLRCSPMKGHSHVYWYRQLPEEGLKFMVYLQKENIIDESGMPKERFSAEFPKEGPSILRIQQVVRGDSAAYFCASSVGTGAQLTNYGYTFGSGTRLTVV.

This chain connects TRBV11-1 to TRBJ2-1; D is ambiguous. The CDR3 contains 13 residues. CDR1 SGHAT and CDR2 FQDESV come from the germline V gene (reference sequence). V dropped 1 base and J dropped 8 bases, with 9 bases sitting between them. The CDR3 sequence: CASSLERQHEQFF. The CDR3 DNA sequence: TGTGCCAGCAGCTTAGAACGGCAGCATGAGCAGTTCTTC.

V and J are TRBV20-1 and TRBJ2-1; unclear D gene. This CDR3 has 11 residues. The V gene lost 3 bases and the J gene lost 8 bases, with 8 bases spanning the gap. Germline V gene lookup returns CDR1 DFQATT and CDR2 SNEGSKA (reference sequence). CDR3 region: CSARVLYEQFF. The CDR3 nucleotides read TGCAGTGCTAGGGTTCTTTATGAGCAGTTCTTC.

The chain carries TRBV18 and TRBJ2-1, with 8 bases fitting TRBD1. The trim removed 2 bases at V and 5 bases at J, leaving 5 bases unmatched. CDR1 is KGHSH and CDR2 is LQKENI in the germline V gene. The CDR3 spans 15 residues. CDR3 protein: CASSPSSQGDNEQFF. The CDR3 region has the DNA TGTGCCAGCTCACCATCCTCACAGGGGGACAATGAGCAGTTCTTC.

This clone was seen a single time. As DNA, the CDR3 is TGTGCCAGTAGTTTGAGGAACACTGAAGCTTTCTTT. Amino acids: CASSLRNTEAFF. The V call is TRBV19, the J call TRBJ1-1, with unresolved D. V was pared by 5 bases and J by 1 base, with 5 bases between. CDR3 length: 12 residues. The germline gives CDR1 LNHDA, CDR2 SQIVND (reference sequence).

The V gene is TRBV7-9, the J gene TRBJ2-7; no firm D call. Germline values: CDR1 SEHNR, CDR2 FQNEAQ (reference sequence). The CDR3 contains 14 residues. The V end was cut by 1 base, the J end by 5 bases, with 12 bases between. Here the CDR3 DNA reads TGTGCCAGCAGCTTAGGATCTGGTTTCCACGAGCAGTACTTC. This sequence encodes CASSLGSGFHEQYF.

The chain couples TRBV7-9 to TRBJ1-6; D is uncertain. In germline, CDR1 is SEHNR, CDR2 FQNEAQ (reference sequence). CDR3 length: 17 residues. The V end was cut by 6 bases, the J end by 4 bases, with 19 bases between. CDR3 nucleotides: TGTGCCAGCAGTGGGGAGGACGGAAAGCTTTATAATTCACCCCTCCACTTT. It specifies CASSGEDGKLYNSPLHF. Full variable domain (rest looked up from reference TRBV7-9 and TRBJ1-6): DTGVSQNPRHKITKRGQNVTFRCDPISEHNRLYWYRQTLGQGPEFLTYFQNEAQLEKSRLLSDRFSAERPKGSFSTLEIQRTEQGDSAMYLCASSGEDGKLYNSPLHFGNGTRLTVT.

The CDR3 loop reads CASSPLAGVLDTQYF. In DNA form, the CDR3 reads TGTGCCAGCAGCCCACTGGCGGGGGTATTGGATACGCAGTATTTT. This sequence joins TRBV9 and TRBJ2-3, with 7 positions matching TRBD2. The ends lost 4 bases at V and 6 bases at J; junction bases unmatched: 11. CDR1 SGDLS and CDR2 YYNGEE come from the germline V gene. CDR3 length: 15 residues.

The chain uses TRBV5-4 and TRBJ2-7, with 10 nucleotides matching TRBD2. The CDR3 has 15 amino acids. From germline, CDR1 is SGHNT and CDR2 YYREEE (reference sequence). V gave up 2 bases and J gave up 2 bases; unmatched junction bases: 4. The CDR3 DNA reads TGTGCCAGCAGCTTCGCTAGCGGGAGAACCTACGAGCAGTACTTC. This sequence encodes CASSFASGRTYEQYF.